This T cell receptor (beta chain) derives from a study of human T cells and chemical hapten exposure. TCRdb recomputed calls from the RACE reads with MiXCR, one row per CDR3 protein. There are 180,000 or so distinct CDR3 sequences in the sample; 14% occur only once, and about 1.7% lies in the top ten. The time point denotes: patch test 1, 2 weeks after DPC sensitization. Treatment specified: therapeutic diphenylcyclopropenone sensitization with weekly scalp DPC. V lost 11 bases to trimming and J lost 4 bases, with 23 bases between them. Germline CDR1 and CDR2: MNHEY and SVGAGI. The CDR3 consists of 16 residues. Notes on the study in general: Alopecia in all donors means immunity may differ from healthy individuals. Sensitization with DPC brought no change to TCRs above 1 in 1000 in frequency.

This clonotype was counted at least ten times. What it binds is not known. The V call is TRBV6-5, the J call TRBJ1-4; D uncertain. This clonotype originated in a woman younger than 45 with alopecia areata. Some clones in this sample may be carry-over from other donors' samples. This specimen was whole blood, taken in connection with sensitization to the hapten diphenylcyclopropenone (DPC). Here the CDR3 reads CASSRSPGRDNEKLFF. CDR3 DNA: TGTGCCTCAAGCAGGTCCCCGGGGAGGGATAATGAAAAACTGTTTTTT.